This T cell receptor (beta chain) derives from a study of response to subunit inactivated influenza vaccine. Germline CDR1 SGHKS, CDR2 YYEKEE (reference sequence). V was shortened by 1 base and J by 6 bases, with 6 bases between the two germline ends. This CDR3 is built from 12 residues. This clonotype was picked up a small number of times. Its antigen remains unknown. TCRdb re-derived calls from the RT-PCR reads in MiXCR, one entry per CDR3 protein. The sample has 450,000 to 550,000 distinct CDR3 sequences, approximately 24% seen once. General study points: Few additional T cells are recruited per seasonal influenza vaccination, authors suggested.

This TCR derives from a man aged 45 to 65 who received an inactivated influenza vaccine. The chain carries TRBV5-5 and TRBJ2-3; D not resolved. The source material was CD4+ T cells sorted from PBMCs, sampled more than 4 days after vaccination. CDR3 amino acids: CASSLTSDTQYF. CDR3 coding DNA: TGTGCCAGCAGCTTGACGTCGGATACGCAGTATTTT.